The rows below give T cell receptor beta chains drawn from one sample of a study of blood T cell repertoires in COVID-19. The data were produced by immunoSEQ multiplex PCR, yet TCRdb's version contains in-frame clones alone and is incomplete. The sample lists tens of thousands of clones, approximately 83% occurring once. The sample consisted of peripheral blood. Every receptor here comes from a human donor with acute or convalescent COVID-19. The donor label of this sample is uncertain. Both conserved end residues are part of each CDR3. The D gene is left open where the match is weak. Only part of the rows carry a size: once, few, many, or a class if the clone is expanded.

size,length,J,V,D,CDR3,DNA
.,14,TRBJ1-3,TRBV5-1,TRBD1,CASSLEGQLNTIYF,TGCGCCAGCAGCTTGGAGGGACAGTTAAACACCATATATTTT
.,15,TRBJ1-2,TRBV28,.,CASSIGGGANYGYTF,TGTGCCAGCAGTATAGGGGGGGGCGCTAACTATGGCTACACCTTC
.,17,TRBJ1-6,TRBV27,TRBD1,CASSPGAWGQGRSPLHF,TGTGCCAGCAGTCCCGGAGCGTGGGGACAGGGGAGATCACCCCTCCACTTT
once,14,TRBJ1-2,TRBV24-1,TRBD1,CATSEGGRAYGYTF,TGTGCCACCAGTGAAGGGGGCAGAGCCTATGGCTACACCTTC
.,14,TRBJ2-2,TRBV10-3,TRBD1,CAITRQGGTGELFF,TGTGCCATTACACGACAGGGTGGGACCGGGGAGCTGTTTTTT
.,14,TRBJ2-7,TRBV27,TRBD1,CASSSYLTGGEQYF,TGTGCCAGCAGTTCCTACCTGACAGGGGGCGAGCAGTACTTC
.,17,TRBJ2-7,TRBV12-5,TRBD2,CASGPPGLPTPSYEQYF,TGTGCTAGTGGACCACCGGGACTACCTACTCCTTCCTACGAGCAGTACTTC
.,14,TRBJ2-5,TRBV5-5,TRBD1,CASRWGQAQETQYF,TGTGCCAGCAGGTGGGGACAGGCCCAGGAGACCCAGTACTTC
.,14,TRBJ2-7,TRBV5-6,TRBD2,CASSHSGSPYEQYF,TGTGCCAGCAGCCATAGCGGGAGCCCCTACGAGCAGTACTTC
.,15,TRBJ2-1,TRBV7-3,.,CASSLGLGDHNEQFF,TGTGCCAGCAGCCTAGGACTGGGCGACCACAATGAGCAGTTCTTC
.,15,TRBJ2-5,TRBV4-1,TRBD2,CASSQGTLAGETQYF,TGCGCCAGCAGCCAAGGTACTCTAGCGGGAGAGACCCAGTACTTC
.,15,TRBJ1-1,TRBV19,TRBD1,CASSVGQGGTTEAFF,TGTGCCAGTAGTGTCGGACAGGGTGGTACCACTGAAGCTTTCTTT
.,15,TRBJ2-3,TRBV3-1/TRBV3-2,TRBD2,CASSQGSGIGYTQYF,TGTGCCAGCAGCCAGGGGAGCGGGATTGGGTATACGCAGTATTTT
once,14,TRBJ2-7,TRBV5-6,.,CASSFRTPAYEQYF,TGTGCCAGCAGCTTTAGGACTCCCGCCTACGAGCAGTACTTC
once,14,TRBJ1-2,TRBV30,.,CAWSEGERIAGYTF,TGTGCCTGGAGCGAGGGGGAACGAATAGCCGGCTACACCTTC
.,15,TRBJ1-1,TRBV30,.,CAWSAPWGGNTEAFF,TGTGCCTGGAGTGCCCCGTGGGGGGGGAACACTGAAGCTTTCTTT
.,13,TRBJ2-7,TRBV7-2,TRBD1,CASSLELGQGLYF,TGTGCCAGCAGCTTAGAATTGGGACAGGGGTTGTACTTC
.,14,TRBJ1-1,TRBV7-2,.,CASSLKTATHRAFF,TGTGCCAGCAGCCTCAAGACAGCCACGCATAGAGCTTTCTTT
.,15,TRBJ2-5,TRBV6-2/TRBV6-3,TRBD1,CASSRYGTAQETQYF,TGTGCCAGCAGCCGATACGGGACAGCACAAGAGACCCAGTACTTC
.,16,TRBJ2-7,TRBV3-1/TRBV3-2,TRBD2,CASSHHPSGRTYEQYF,TGCGCCAGCAGCCACCACCCTAGCGGGAGAACCTACGAGCAGTACTTC
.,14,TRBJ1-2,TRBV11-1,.,CASSRQKGDYGYTF,TGTGCCAGCAGCCGGCAAAAAGGGGACTATGGCTACACCTTC
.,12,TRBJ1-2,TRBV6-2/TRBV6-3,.,CASSPGIRGYTF,TGTGCCAGCAGTCCAGGGATTCGGGGCTACACCTTC
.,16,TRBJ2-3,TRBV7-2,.,CASSLVGLTSTDTQYF,TGTGCCAGCAGCTTAGTTGGACTCACTAGCACAGATACGCAGTATTTT
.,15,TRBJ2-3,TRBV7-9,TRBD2,CATQEAGGSGDTQYF,TGTGCCACCCAAGAGGCCGGGGGGAGTGGAGATACGCAGTATTTT
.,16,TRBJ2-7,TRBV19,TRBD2,CASSLLAGRGVYEQYF,TGTGCCAGTAGTTTACTAGCGGGGAGGGGGGTATACGAGCAGTACTTC
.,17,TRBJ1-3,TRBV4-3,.,CASSQDASGVFGNTIYF,TGCGCCAGCAGCCAAGACGCCTCAGGGGTATTCGGAAACACCATATATTTT
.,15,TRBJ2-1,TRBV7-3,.,CASSLTRVSYNEQFF,TGTGCCAGCAGCTTAACGAGAGTCTCCTACAATGAGCAGTTCTTC
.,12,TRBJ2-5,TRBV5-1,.,CASSPQGGTQYF,TGCGCCAGCAGCCCGCAAGGGGGGACCCAGTACTTC
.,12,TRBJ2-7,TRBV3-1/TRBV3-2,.,CASSQDPGGLNF,TGTGCCAGCAGCCAAGATCCTGGCGGGCTAAACTTC
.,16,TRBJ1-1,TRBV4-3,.,CASSQYSLGGHTEAFF,TGCGCCAGCAGCCAATATAGTCTAGGGGGTCACACTGAAGCTTTCTTT
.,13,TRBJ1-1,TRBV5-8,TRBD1,CASSEDRRTEAFF,TGTGCCAGCAGTGAGGACAGGCGCACTGAAGCTTTCTTT
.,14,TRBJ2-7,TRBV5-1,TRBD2,CASSLTSGSHEQYF,TGCGCCAGCAGCTTGACTAGCGGGAGCCACGAGCAGTACTTC
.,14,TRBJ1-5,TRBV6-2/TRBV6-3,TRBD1,CASSTNRGGQPQHF,TGTGCCAGCAGTACCAACAGGGGCGGACAGCCCCAGCATTTT
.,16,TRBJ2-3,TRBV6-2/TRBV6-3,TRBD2,CASSYPGGPGTDTQYF,TGTGCCAGCAGTTACCCGGGGGGGCCGGGTACAGATACGCAGTATTTT
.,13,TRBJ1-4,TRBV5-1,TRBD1,CASSLGQGGKLFF,TGCGCCAGCAGCTTGGGACAGGGAGGAAAACTGTTTTTT
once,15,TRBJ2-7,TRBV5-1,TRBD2,CASSLPGLGTYEQYF,TGCGCCAGCAGCTTGCCGGGACTAGGGACCTACGAGCAGTACTTC
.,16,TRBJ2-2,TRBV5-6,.,CASSLAPQGNTGELFF,TGTGCCAGCAGCTTGGCCCCGCAGGGTAACACCGGGGAGCTGTTTTTT
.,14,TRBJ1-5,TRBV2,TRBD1,CASSPTGLNQPQHF,TGTGCCAGCAGTCCGACAGGGCTTAATCAGCCCCAGCATTTT
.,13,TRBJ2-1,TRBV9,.,CASSVASDNEQFF,TGTGCCAGCAGCGTAGCGTCGGACAATGAGCAGTTCTTC
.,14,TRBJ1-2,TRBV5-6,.,CASSLVLQGSGYTF,TGTGCCAGCAGCTTGGTACTACAGGGTAGTGGCTACACCTTC
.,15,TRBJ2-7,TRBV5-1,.,CASNPKTSNSYEQYF,TGCGCCAGCAACCCTAAGACTAGTAACTCCTACGAGCAGTACTTC
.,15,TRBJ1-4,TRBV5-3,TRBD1,CARSPRTGVGEKLFF,TGTGCCAGAAGCCCGAGGACAGGGGTGGGTGAAAAACTGTTTTTT
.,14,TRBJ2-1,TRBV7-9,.,CASSLGADYNEQFF,TGTGCCAGCAGCTTAGGAGCGGACTACAATGAGCAGTTCTTC
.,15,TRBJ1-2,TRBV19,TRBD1,CASRIQGITNYGYTF,TGTGCCAGTCGAATACAGGGGATAACTAACTATGGCTACACCTTC
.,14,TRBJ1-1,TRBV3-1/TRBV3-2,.,CASSQDQAGNEAFF,TGTGCCAGCAGCCAAGATCAGGCAGGGAACGAAGCTTTCTTT
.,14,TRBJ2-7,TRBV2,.,CASKGSTGPHEQYF,TGTGCCAGCAAAGGGTCCACAGGGCCCCACGAGCAGTACTTC
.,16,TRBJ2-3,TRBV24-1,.,CATSEWSVRDTDTQYF,TGTGCCACCAGTGAGTGGTCTGTGCGGGACACAGATACGCAGTATTTT
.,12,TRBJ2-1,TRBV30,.,CAWSLGLNEQFF,TGTGCCTGGAGTCTGGGCCTCAATGAGCAGTTCTTC
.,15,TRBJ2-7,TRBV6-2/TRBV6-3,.,CASSYSRLLNNEQYF,TGTGCCAGCAGTTACTCGAGGCTACTTAATAACGAGCAGTACTTC
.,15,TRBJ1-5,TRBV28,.,CASSLPQTGDQPQHF,TGTGCCAGCAGTTTACCCCAGACAGGAGATCAGCCCCAGCATTTT
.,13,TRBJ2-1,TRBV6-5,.,CASPDSSYNEQFF,TGTGCCAGCCCCGACTCCTCCTACAATGAGCAGTTCTTC
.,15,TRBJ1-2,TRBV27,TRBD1,CASSLGTGYFYGYTF,TGTGCCAGCAGTTTAGGGACAGGGTATTTCTATGGCTACACCTTC
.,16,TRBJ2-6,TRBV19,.,CASSRGEGSGANVLTF,TGTGCCAGTAGTAGAGGTGAGGGCTCTGGGGCCAACGTCCTGACTTTC
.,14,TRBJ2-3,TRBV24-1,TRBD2,CATRASGITDTQYF,TGTGCCACCAGAGCGAGCGGGATTACAGATACGCAGTATTTT
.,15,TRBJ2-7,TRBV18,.,CASSPSGRGPYEQYF,TGTGCCAGCTCACCATCTGGCAGGGGACCCTACGAGCAGTACTTC
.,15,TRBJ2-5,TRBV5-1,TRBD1,CASSSSGTGRETQYF,TGCGCCAGCAGCTCCTCCGGGACAGGGAGGGAGACCCAGTACTTC
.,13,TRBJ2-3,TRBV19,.,CASSIIGADTQYF,TGTGCCAGTAGTATCATTGGAGCAGATACGCAGTATTTT
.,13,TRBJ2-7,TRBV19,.,CASRIRGSGEQYF,TGTGCCAGTAGGATCCGGGGGTCGGGGGAGCAGTACTTC
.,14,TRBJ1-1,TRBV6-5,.,CASSYQGLNTEAFF,TGTGCCAGCAGTTACCAGGGTCTGAACACTGAAGCTTTCTTT
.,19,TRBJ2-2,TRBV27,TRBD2,CASSRRTSGRAANTGELFF,TGTGCCAGCAGCCGACGGACTAGCGGGAGGGCCGCGAACACCGGGGAGCTGTTTTTT